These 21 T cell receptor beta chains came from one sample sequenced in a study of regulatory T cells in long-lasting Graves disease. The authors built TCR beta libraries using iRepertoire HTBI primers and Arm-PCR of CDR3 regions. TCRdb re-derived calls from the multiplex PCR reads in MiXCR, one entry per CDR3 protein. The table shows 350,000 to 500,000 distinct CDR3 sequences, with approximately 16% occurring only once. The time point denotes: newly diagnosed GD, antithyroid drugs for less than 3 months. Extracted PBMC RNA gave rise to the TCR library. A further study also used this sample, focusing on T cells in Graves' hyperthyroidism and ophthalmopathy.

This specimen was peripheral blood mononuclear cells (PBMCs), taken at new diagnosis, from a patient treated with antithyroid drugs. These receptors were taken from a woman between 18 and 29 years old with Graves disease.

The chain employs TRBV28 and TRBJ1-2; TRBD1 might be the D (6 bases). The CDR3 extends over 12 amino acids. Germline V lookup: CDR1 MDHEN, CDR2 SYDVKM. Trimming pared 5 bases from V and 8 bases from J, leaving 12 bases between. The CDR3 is CASSPQGQGYTF. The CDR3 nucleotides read TGTGCCAGCAGTCCACAGGGACAAGGCTACACCTTC.

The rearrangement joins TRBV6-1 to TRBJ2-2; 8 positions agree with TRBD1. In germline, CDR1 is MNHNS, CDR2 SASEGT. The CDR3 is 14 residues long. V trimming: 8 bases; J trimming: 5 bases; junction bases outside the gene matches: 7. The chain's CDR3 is CASGGTGSTGELFF. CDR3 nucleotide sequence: TGTGCCAGCGGGGGGACAGGCTCAACCGGGGAGCTGTTTTTT.

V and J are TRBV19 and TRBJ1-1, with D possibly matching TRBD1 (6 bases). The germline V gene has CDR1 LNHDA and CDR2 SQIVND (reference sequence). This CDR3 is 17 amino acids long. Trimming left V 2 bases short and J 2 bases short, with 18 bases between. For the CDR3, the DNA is TGTGCCAGTAGTATATCCCGATTAGGACAGATAAACACTGAAGCTTTCTTT. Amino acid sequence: CASSISRLGQINTEAFF. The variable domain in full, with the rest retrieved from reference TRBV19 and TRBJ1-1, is DGGITQSPKYLFRKEGQNVTLSCEQNLNHDAMYWYRQDPGQGLRLIYYSQIVNDFQKGDIAEGYSVSREKKESFPLTVTSAQKNPTAFYLCASSISRLGQINTEAFFGQGTRLTVV.

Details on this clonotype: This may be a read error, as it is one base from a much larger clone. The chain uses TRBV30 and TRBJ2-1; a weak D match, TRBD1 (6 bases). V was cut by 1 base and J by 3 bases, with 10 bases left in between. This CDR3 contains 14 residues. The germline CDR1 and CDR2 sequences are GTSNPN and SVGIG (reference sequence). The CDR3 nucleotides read TGTGCCTGGAGTGGAGGGGGAATCTACAATGAGCAGTTCTTC. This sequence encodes CAWSGGGIYNEQFF.

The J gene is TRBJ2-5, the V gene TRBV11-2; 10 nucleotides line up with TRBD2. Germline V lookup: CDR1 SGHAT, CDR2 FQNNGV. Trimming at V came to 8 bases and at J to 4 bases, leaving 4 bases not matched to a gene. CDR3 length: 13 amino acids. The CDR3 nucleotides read TGTGCCAGCGGCGTAGCGGGAGGAGAGACCCAGTACTTC. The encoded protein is CASGVAGGETQYF.

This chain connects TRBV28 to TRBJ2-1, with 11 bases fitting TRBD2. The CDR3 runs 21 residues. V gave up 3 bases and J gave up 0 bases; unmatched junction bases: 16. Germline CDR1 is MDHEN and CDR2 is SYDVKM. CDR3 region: CASSFNMRRRLAGSSYNEQFF. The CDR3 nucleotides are TGTGCCAGCAGTTTTAATATGAGGAGGAGACTAGCGGGAAGCTCCTACAATGAGCAGTTCTTC.

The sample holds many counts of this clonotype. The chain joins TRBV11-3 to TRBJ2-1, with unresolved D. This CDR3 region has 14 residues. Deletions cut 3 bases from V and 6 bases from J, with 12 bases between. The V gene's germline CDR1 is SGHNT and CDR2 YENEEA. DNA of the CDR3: TGTGCCAGCAGCTTCTTCGTTTTGTCCAATGAGCAGTTCTTC. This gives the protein CASSFFVLSNEQFF. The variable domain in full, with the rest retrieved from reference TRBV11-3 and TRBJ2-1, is EAGVVQSPRYKIIEKKQPVAFWCNPISGHNTLYWYLQNLGQGPELLIRYENEEAVDDSQLPKDRFSAERLKGVDSTLKIQPAELGDSAVYLCASSFFVLSNEQFFGPGTRLTVL.

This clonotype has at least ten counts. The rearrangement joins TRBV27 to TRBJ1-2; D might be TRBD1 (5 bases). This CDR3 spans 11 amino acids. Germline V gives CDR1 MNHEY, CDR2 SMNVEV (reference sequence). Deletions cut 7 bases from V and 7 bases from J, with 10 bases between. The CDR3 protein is CASKDTGGYTF. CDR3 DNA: TGTGCCAGCAAAGACACAGGTGGCTACACCTTC.

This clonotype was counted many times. The CDR3 here is CSVLKTGTDGYTF. The CDR3 DNA reads TGCAGCGTTCTGAAAACAGGGACCGATGGCTACACCTTC. The V and J genes are TRBV29-1 and TRBJ1-2; a possible D gene is TRBD1 (6 bases). Per germline, CDR1 SQVTM and CDR2 ANQGSEA. The CDR3 length is 13 residues. V was pared by 5 bases and J by 6 bases, with 16 bases between.

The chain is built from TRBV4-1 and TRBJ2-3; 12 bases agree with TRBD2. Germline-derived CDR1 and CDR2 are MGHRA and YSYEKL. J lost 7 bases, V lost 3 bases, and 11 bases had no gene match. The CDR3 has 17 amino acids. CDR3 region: CASSQDPLAGGPNTQYF. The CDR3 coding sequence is TGCGCCAGCAGCCAGGATCCCCTAGCGGGAGGGCCTAATACGCAGTATTTT.

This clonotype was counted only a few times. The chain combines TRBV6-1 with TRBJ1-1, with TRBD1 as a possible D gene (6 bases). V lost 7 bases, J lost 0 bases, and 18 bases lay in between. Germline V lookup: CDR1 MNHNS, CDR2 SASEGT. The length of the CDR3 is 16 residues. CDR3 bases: TGTGCCAGCACCGTTTTCGCAGGGGCCATGAACACTGAAGCTTTCTTT. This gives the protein CASTVFAGAMNTEAFF.

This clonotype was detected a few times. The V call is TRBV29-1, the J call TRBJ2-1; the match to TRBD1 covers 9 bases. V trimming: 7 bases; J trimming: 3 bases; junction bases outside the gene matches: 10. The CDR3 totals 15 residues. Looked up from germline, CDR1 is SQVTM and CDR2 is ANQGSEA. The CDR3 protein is CSAQPRDRVYNEQFF. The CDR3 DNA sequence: TGCAGCGCCCAACCCCGGGACAGGGTCTACAATGAGCAGTTCTTC.

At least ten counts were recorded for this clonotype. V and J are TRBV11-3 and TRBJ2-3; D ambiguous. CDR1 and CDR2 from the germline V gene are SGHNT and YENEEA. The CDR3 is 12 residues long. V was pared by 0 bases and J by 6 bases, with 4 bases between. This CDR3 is CASSLDSDTQYF. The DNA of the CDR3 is TGTGCCAGCAGCTTAGATAGTGATACGCAGTATTTT. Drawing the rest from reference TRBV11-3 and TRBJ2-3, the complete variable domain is EAGVVQSPRYKIIEKKQPVAFWCNPISGHNTLYWYLQNLGQGPELLIRYENEEAVDDSQLPKDRFSAERLKGVDSTLKIQPAELGDSAVYLCASSLDSDTQYFGPGTRLTVL.

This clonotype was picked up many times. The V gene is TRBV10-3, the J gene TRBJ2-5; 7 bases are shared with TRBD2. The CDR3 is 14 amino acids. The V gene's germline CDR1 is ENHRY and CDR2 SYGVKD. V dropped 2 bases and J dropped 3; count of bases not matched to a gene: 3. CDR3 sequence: CAISEEAGEETQYF. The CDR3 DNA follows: TGTGCCATCAGTGAGGAGGCGGGAGAAGAGACCCAGTACTTC.

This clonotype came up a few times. CDR3 sequence (DNA): TGTGCCATCAGCAGGACAGGGGGACCCTCTAGCACAGATACGCAGTATTTT. Translated: CAISRTGGPSSTDTQYF. The chain recombines TRBV10-3 with TRBJ2-3, with 10 positions matching TRBD1. The trim removed 6 bases at V and 0 bases at J, leaving 9 bases unmatched. Germline V gives CDR1 ENHRY, CDR2 SYGVKD. The CDR3 covers 17 residues.

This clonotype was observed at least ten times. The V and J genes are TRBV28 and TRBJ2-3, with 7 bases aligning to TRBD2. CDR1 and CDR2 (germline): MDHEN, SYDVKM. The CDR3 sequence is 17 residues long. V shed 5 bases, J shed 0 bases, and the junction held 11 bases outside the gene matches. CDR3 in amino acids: CASSNLRGAGSTDTQYF. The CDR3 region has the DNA TGTGCCAGCAGTAACCTCCGGGGAGCGGGGAGCACAGATACGCAGTATTTT.

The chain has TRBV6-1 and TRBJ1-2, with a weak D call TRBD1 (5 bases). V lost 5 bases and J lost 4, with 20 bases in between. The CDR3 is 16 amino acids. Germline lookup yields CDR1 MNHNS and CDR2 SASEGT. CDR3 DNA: TGTGCCAGCAGTCAACAGGCCGCGTTGGGATCCTATGGCTACACCTTC. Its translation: CASSQQAALGSYGYTF.

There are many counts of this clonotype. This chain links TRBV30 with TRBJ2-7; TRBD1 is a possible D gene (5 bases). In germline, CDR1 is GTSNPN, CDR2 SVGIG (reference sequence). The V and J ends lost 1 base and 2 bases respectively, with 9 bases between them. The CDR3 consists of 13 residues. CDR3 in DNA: TGTGCCTGGAGTGACCAGGGCCCCTACGAGCAGTACTTC. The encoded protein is CAWSDQGPYEQYF.

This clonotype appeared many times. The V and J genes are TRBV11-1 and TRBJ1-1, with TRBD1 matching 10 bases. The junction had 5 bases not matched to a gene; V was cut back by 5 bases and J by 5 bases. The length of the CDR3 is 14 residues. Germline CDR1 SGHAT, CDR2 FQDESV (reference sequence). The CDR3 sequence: CASSPDRGRTEAFF. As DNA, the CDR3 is TGTGCCAGCAGCCCGGACAGGGGGAGGACTGAAGCTTTCTTT.

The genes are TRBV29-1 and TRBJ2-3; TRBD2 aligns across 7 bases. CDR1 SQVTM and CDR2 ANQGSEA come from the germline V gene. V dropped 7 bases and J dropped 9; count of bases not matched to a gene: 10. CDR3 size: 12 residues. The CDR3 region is CSAWPRETTQYF. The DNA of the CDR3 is TGCAGCGCTTGGCCGCGGGAGACGACGCAGTATTTT.

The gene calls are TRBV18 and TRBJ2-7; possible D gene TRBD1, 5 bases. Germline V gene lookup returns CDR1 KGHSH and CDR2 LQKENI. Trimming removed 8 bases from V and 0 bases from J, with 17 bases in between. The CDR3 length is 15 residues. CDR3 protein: CASPILDTYSYEQYF. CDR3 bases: TGTGCCAGCCCAATCCTGGACACCTACTCCTACGAGCAGTACTTC. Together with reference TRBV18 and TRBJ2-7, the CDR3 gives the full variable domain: NAGVMQNPRHLVRRRGQEARLRCSPMKGHSHVYWYRQLPEEGLKFMVYLQKENIIDESGMPKERFSAEFPKEGPSILRIQQVVRGDSAAYFCASPILDTYSYEQYFGPGTRLTVT.